This T cell receptor (beta chain) is drawn from a study of T cells in localized non-small cell lung cancer. The protocol was immunoSEQ multiplex PCR, while the TCRdb copy is restricted to in-frame clones and leaves out a portion. The sample consists of more than 2,500 clones, 25% to 30% of them appearing once. This clone was picked up a small number of times. The CDR3 runs to 15 residues. The germline CDR1 and CDR2 sequences are SGDLS and YYNGEE. Trimming left V 0 bases short and J 7 bases short, with 14 bases between. The rearrangement uses TRBV9 and TRBJ2-1; D perhaps matches TRBD2 (6 bases). This specimen was lung tumor tissue, taken before any cancer treatment. This sequence was found in a woman aged 40 to 75 with stage III lung adenocarcinoma. The CDR3 bases are TGTGCCAGCAGCGTAGGGACTACCCTACCAAATGAGCAGTTCTTC. Amino acid sequence: CASSVGTTLPNEQFF.